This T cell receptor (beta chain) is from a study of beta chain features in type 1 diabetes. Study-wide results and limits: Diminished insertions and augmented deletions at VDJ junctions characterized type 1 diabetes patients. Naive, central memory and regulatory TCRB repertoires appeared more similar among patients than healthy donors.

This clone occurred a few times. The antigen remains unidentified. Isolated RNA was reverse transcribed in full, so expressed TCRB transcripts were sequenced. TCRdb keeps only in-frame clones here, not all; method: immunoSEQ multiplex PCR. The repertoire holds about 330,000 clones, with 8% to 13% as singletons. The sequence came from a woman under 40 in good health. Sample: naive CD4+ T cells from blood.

CDR3 protein: CASSLVYEQYF. CDR3 DNA: TGTGCCAGCAGCCTCGTTTACGAGCAGTACTTC. The rearrangement links TRBV7-2 to TRBJ2-7; no firm D call. This CDR3 comprises 11 residues. Trimming stripped 5 bases from V and 4 bases from J, with 6 bases between. Per the germline V gene, CDR1 is SGHTA and CDR2 is FQGNSA.